Listed below are T cell receptor beta chains from one sample, sequenced in a study of low-dose radiotherapy and immunotherapy resistance in tumors. MiXCR, applied by TCRdb to the reads, yields one record per CDR3 protein. The sample contains more than 85,000 distinct CDR3 sequences, under 10% of which appear only once. Sequences were derived from PBMCs, sampled before treatment. All receptors derive from a male donor with prostate cancer. Both conserved end residues are part of each CDR3. Fields, in order: V gene, D gene, J gene, clone size, CDR3 protein, CDR3 DNA. The D gene is left open where the match is weak. The size entry is marked missing in some rows and otherwise reads once, few, many or a size class.

V: TRBV6-8
D: TRBD2
J: TRBJ2-1
size: few
CDR3: CASSLGTSANNEQFF
DNA: TGTGCCAGCAGTCTCGGGACTAGCGCGAACAATGAGCAGTTCTTC

V: TRBV6-2/TRBV6-3
D: NA
J: TRBJ1-1
size: many
CDR3: CASTERNRAEAFF
DNA: TGTGCCAGCACCGAACGAAATAGAGCTGAAGCTTTCTTT

V: TRBV7-9
D: NA
J: TRBJ1-1
size: NA
CDR3: CASRGDRNEAFF
DNA: TGTGCCAGCAGAGGAGACAGGAATGAAGCTTTCTTT

V: TRBV28
D: NA
J: TRBJ2-7
size: many
CDR3: CASRSTATYEQYF
DNA: TGTGCCAGCCGGTCGACAGCGACCTACGAGCAGTACTTC

V: TRBV28
D: TRBD1
J: TRBJ2-1
size: many
CDR3: CASILTGRYNEQFF
DNA: TGTGCCAGCATCCTGACAGGGAGATACAATGAGCAGTTCTTC

V: TRBV7-8
D: NA
J: TRBJ1-2
size: NA
CDR3: CASSLAQGNYGYTF
DNA: TGTGCCAGCAGCTTAGCCCAGGGAAACTATGGCTACACCTTC

V: TRBV7-2
D: TRBD1
J: TRBJ1-1
size: many
CDR3: CASSFTGTGRMVGNTEAFF
DNA: TGTGCCAGCAGCTTCACCGGGACAGGTCGAATGGTAGGAAACACTGAAGCTTTCTTT

V: TRBV3-1
D: NA
J: TRBJ1-2
size: many
CDR3: CASSQDLRSVGYTF
DNA: TGTGCCAGCAGCCAAGATCTGAGGAGCGTGGGCTACACCTTC

V: TRBV28
D: TRBD2
J: TRBJ2-3
size: many
CDR3: CASSFPRTSGSDTQYF
DNA: TGTGCCAGCAGTTTCCCCCGGACTAGCGGGAGCGATACGCAGTATTTT

V: TRBV27
D: TRBD2
J: TRBJ2-5
size: NA
CDR3: CASSQTSGRATQYF
DNA: TGTGCCAGCAGTCAGACTAGCGGAAGGGCCACCCAGTACTTC

V: TRBV30
D: TRBD1
J: TRBJ1-1
size: many
CDR3: CAWGTGWTEAFF
DNA: TGTGCCTGGGGGACAGGCTGGACTGAAGCTTTCTTT

V: TRBV6-1
D: NA
J: TRBJ2-7
size: many
CDR3: CASSKTIRSNPNEQYF
DNA: TGTGCCAGCAGTAAAACCATAAGGTCGAATCCTAACGAGCAGTACTTC

V: TRBV5-1
D: NA
J: TRBJ2-5
size: few
CDR3: CASAAWDVQETQYF
DNA: TGCGCCAGTGCGGCCTGGGACGTTCAAGAGACCCAGTACTTC

V: TRBV6-5
D: TRBD2
J: TRBJ2-2
size: NA
CDR3: CASSSTLAGYTGELFF
DNA: TGTGCCAGCAGTTCGACACTAGCGGGGTACACCGGGGAGCTGTTTTTT

V: TRBV20-1
D: NA
J: TRBJ2-3
size: many
CDR3: CSAMGSTDTQYF
DNA: TGCAGTGCAATGGGCAGCACAGATACGCAGTATTTT

V: TRBV20-1
D: NA
J: TRBJ1-2
size: many
CDR3: CSARDAGPSNYGYTF
DNA: TGCAGTGCTAGAGACGCAGGCCCTTCTAACTATGGCTACACCTTC

V: TRBV11-2
D: TRBD2
J: TRBJ2-1
size: many
CDR3: CASSPHRLAGIPEQFF
DNA: TGTGCCAGCAGCCCACACAGACTAGCGGGAATCCCTGAGCAGTTCTTC

V: TRBV29-1
D: TRBD1
J: TRBJ2-5
size: many
CDR3: CSAGQGKVETQYF
DNA: TGCAGCGCGGGACAGGGGAAGGTAGAGACCCAGTACTTC

V: TRBV10-3
D: NA
J: TRBJ1-3
size: many
CDR3: CAISGPGGRGNTIYF
DNA: TGTGCCATCAGTGGCCCCGGGGGCCGTGGAAACACCATATATTTT

V: TRBV5-1
D: NA
J: TRBJ2-7
size: many
CDR3: CASSLGTEMRHEQYF
DNA: TGCGCCAGCAGCTTGGGGACGGAGATGAGGCACGAGCAGTACTTC

V: TRBV29-1
D: NA
J: TRBJ1-1
size: many
CDR3: CSVEDLPRDTEAFF
DNA: TGCAGCGTTGAAGATCTTCCCAGGGACACTGAAGCTTTCTTT

V: TRBV20-1
D: TRBD2
J: TRBJ2-4
size: many
CDR3: CSAIHSGGEAKNIQYF
DNA: TGCAGTGCTATCCATAGCGGGGGGGAGGCCAAAAACATTCAGTACTTC

V: TRBV19
D: NA
J: TRBJ2-7
size: many
CDR3: CASSRGFGSAYEQYF
DNA: TGTGCCAGTAGTCGGGGCTTCGGGAGTGCGTACGAGCAGTACTTC

V: TRBV6-6
D: NA
J: TRBJ2-7
size: many
CDR3: CASSYVGRGYEQYF
DNA: TGTGCCAGCAGTTACGTGGGCAGGGGTTACGAGCAGTACTTC

V: TRBV3-1
D: TRBD1
J: TRBJ2-2
size: NA
CDR3: CASSRLAGTEDTGELFF
DNA: TGTGCCAGCAGCCGACTCGCTGGGACAGAAGACACCGGGGAGCTGTTTTTT

V: TRBV15
D: NA
J: TRBJ2-5
size: many
CDR3: CATSRDRASQETQYF
DNA: TGTGCCACCAGCAGAGATAGGGCTTCGCAAGAGACCCAGTACTTC

V: TRBV20-1
D: NA
J: TRBJ1-3
size: NA
CDR3: CSAPMVGNTIYF
DNA: TGCAGTGCCCCGATGGTTGGAAACACCATATATTTT

V: TRBV28
D: NA
J: TRBJ1-5
size: many
CDR3: CASMGIKQPQHF
DNA: TGTGCCAGCATGGGGATAAAGCAGCCCCAGCATTTT

V: TRBV4-3
D: NA
J: TRBJ2-1
size: many
CDR3: CASSQDRLTRQFF
DNA: TGCGCCAGCAGCCAAGATCGTTTGACTAGACAGTTCTTC

V: TRBV11-2
D: NA
J: TRBJ2-3
size: many
CDR3: CASSSGDRGTDTQYF
DNA: TGTGCCAGCAGCTCCGGAGACAGAGGCACAGATACGCAGTATTTT

V: TRBV28
D: TRBD2
J: TRBJ2-2
size: many
CDR3: CATLGTSGRGNTGELFF
DNA: TGTGCCACCCTCGGGACTAGCGGGAGGGGGAACACCGGGGAGCTGTTTTTT

V: TRBV29-1
D: NA
J: TRBJ2-2
size: many
CDR3: CSVPTGISNTGELFF
DNA: TGCAGCGTTCCGACTGGGATATCGAACACCGGGGAGCTGTTTTTT

V: TRBV7-8
D: TRBD1
J: TRBJ2-7
size: many
CDR3: CASRGQRVTYYEQYF
DNA: TGTGCCAGCAGGGGACAGCGAGTAACCTACTACGAGCAGTACTTC

V: TRBV6-5
D: NA
J: TRBJ1-6
size: many
CDR3: CASSQERSYNSPLHF
DNA: TGTGCCAGTTCCCAGGAACGCTCCTATAATTCACCCCTCCACTTT

V: TRBV12-3/TRBV12-4
D: TRBD1
J: TRBJ2-4
size: many
CDR3: CASSSRQGTSNIQYF
DNA: TGTGCCAGCAGTTCCCGACAGGGGACGAGTAACATTCAGTACTTC

V: TRBV28
D: NA
J: TRBJ1-2
size: few
CDR3: CASSTGRTVYGYTF
DNA: TGTGCCAGCAGTACTGGTCGGACGGTCTATGGCTACACCTTC

V: TRBV14
D: NA
J: TRBJ1-1
size: many
CDR3: CASSQLRGGSTEAFF
DNA: TGTGCCAGCAGCCAATTACGGGGCGGAAGCACTGAAGCTTTCTTT

V: TRBV20-1
D: NA
J: TRBJ2-7
size: few
CDR3: CSATSDTTYEQYF
DNA: TGCAGTGCTACTTCAGACACTACCTACGAGCAGTACTTC

V: TRBV4-3
D: NA
J: TRBJ2-7
size: NA
CDR3: CASSQDVTSYEQYF
DNA: TGCGCCAGCAGCCAAGACGTCACCTCCTACGAGCAGTACTTC

V: TRBV5-1
D: NA
J: TRBJ1-1
size: NA
CDR3: CASSLGGTQNTEAFF
DNA: TGCGCCAGCAGCTTGGGGGGGACACAGAACACTGAAGCTTTCTTT

V: TRBV5-1
D: NA
J: TRBJ2-1
size: medium-sized
CDR3: CASSLAAVPNEQFF
DNA: TGCGCCAGCAGCTTGGCTGCGGTTCCGAATGAGCAGTTCTTC

V: TRBV28
D: NA
J: TRBJ2-1
size: few
CDR3: CASSLGLASALF
DNA: TGTGCCAGCAGTTTAGGCCTAGCGTCCGCCCTCTTC

V: TRBV11-3
D: NA
J: TRBJ2-7
size: many
CDR3: CASSLSGLSYEQYF
DNA: TGTGCCAGCAGCTTGTCAGGGCTCAGCTACGAGCAGTACTTC

V: TRBV6-2/TRBV6-3
D: NA
J: TRBJ2-7
size: many
CDR3: CASSDQDEQYF
DNA: TGTGCCAGCAGCGACCAGGACGAGCAGTACTTC